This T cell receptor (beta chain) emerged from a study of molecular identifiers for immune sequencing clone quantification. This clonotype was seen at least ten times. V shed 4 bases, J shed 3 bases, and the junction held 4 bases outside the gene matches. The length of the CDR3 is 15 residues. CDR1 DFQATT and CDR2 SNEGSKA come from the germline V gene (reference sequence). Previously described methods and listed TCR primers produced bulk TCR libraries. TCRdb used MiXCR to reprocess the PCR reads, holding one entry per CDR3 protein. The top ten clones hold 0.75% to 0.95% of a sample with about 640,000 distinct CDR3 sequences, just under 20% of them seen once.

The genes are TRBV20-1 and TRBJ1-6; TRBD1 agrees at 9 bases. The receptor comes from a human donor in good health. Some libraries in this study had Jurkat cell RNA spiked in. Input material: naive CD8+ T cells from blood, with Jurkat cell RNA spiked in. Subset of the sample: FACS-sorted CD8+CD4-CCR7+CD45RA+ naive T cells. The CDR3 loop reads CSATMTGGYNSPLHF. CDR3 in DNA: TGCAGTGCTACAATGACAGGGGGCTATAATTCACCCCTCCACTTT.